This T cell receptor (beta chain) stems from a study of regulatory T cells in long-lasting Graves disease. Study outcomes and limitations: Persistent disease showed a preference for TRBV28, TRBJ1-2 and TRBJ2-5.

The CDR3 sequence is 16 residues long. V was pared by 4 bases and J by 7 bases, with 9 bases of the junction left unmatched. Germline V gene data show CDR1 as SGHRS and CDR2 as YFSETQ. Regarding time point: newly diagnosed GD, antithyroid drugs for less than 3 months. After RNA was extracted from PBMCs, the TCR library was made from it. Building the TCR beta libraries relied on iRepertoire HTBI primers, and CDR3 regions underwent Arm-PCR. TCRdb fed the multiplex PCR reads into MiXCR, producing one record per CDR3 protein. The repertoire holds 300,000 to 400,000 distinct CDR3 sequences, roughly 17% seen once, with roughly 30% in the top ten. Turning to this clonotype: Its antigen is not identified.

In addition, the sample was reused for a study of T cells in Graves' hyperthyroidism and ophthalmopathy.

The chain is built from TRBV5-1 and TRBJ1-5; 12 bases map to TRBD1. This receptor was taken from a man aged 40-55 years with Graves disease. The material sequenced was peripheral blood mononuclear cells (PBMCs), taken at new diagnosis, from a patient treated with antithyroid drugs. CDR3: CASSSGTGGAGQPQHF. DNA for the CDR3: TGCGCCAGCAGCAGCGGGACAGGGGGCGCGGGACAGCCCCAGCATTTT.